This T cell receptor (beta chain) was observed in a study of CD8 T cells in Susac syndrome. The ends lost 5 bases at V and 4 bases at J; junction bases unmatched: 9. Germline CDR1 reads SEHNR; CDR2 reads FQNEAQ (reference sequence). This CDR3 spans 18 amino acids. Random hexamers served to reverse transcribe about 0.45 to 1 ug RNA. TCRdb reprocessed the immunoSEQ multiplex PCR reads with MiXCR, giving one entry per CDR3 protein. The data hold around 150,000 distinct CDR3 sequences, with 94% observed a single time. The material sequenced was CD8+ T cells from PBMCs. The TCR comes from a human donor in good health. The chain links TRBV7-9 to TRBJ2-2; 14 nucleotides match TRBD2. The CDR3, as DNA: TGTGCCAGCAGCCCGCGACTAGCGGGAGGGCCGGTCACCGGGGAGCTGTTTTTT. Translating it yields CASSPRLAGGPVTGELFF.